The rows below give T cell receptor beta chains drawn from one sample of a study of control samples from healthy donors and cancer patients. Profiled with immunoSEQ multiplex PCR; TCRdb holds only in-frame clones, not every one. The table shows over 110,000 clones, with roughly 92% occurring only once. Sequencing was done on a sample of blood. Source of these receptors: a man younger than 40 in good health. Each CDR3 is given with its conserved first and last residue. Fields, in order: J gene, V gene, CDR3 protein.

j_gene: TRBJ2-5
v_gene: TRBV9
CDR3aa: CASSPGSVEETQYF

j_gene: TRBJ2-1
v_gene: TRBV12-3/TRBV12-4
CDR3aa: CASSLNRHNEQFF

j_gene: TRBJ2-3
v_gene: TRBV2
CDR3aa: CASSEGDRILGADTQYF

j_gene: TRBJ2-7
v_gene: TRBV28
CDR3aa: CASSSPTGRRGEQYF

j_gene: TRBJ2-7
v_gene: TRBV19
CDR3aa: CASSRRGTGRSYEQYF

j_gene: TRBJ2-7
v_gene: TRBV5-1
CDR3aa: CASSLASGAPYEQYF

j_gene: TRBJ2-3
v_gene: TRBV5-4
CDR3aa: CASSLVTSGFSTDTQYF

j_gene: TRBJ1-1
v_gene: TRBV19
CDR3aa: CASSIQGARGTEAFF

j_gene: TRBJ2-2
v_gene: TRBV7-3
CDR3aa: CASSSQMTGSGELFF

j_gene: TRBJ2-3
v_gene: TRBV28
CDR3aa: CASRQTGGPGTQYF

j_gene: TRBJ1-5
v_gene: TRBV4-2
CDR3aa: CASTLREGEQPQHF

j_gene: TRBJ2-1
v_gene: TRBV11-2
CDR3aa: CASSSTGVAGDNEQFF

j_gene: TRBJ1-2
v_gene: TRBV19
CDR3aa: CASNTRQGVTGYTF

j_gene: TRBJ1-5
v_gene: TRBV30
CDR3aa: CAWGPGVDQPQHF

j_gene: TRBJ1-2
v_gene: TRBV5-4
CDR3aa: CASSLRDRAYGYTF

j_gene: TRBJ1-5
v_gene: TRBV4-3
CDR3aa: CASSQDLGGNQPQHF

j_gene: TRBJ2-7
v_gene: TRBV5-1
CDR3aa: CASRDTFSYEQYF

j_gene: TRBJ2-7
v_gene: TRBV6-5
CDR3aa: CASSQRTSGRGEQYF

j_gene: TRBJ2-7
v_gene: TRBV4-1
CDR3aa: CASSWTSGTYEQYF

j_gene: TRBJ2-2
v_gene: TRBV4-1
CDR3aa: CASSQDRGLDTGELFF

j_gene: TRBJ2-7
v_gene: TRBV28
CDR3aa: CASSWVRVGEQYF

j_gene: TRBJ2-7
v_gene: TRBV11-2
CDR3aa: CASSLDLWQGGYEQYF

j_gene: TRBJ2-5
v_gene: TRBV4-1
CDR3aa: CASSRLKAGVGETQYF

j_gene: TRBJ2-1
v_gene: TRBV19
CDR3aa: CASSTGTSGSEQFF

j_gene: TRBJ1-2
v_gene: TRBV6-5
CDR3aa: CASTPTWQGYGYTF

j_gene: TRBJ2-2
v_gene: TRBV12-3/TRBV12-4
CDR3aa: CASRSKNTGELFF

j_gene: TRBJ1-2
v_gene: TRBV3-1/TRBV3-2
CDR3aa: CASSPTTGRILYGYTF

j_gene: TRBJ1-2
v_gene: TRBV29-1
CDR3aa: CSAIERSNYGYTF

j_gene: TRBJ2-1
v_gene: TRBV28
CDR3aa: CASSLRYMSSYNEQFF

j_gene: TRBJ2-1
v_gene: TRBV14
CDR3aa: CASSQVNLAGEQFF

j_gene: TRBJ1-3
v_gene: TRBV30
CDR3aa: CAWRVGNTIYF

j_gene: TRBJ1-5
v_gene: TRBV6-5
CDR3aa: CASRVSYSNQPQHF

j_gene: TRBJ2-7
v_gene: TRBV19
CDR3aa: CASSATGIIYEQYF

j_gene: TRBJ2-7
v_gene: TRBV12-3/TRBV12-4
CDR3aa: CASGGQSYEQYF

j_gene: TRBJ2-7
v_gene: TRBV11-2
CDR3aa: CASSLEIARTYEQYF

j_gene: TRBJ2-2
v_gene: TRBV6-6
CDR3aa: CASTVFMNTGELFF

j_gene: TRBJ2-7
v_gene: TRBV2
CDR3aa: CASSEGSGRLNEQYF

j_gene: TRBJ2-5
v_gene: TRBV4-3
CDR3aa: CASSQVPGRQETQYF

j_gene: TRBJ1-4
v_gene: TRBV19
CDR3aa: CASSIVKDTDRRNEKLFF

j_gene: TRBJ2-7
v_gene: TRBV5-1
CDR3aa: CASSLGLAVLDQEQYF

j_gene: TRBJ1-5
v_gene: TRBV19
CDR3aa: CASSLQFYQPQHF

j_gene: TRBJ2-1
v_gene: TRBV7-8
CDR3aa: CASSLVFAGSSYNEQFF

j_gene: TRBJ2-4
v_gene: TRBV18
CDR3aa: CASPKTGILAKNIQYF

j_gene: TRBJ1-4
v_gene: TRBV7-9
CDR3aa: CASSRGIGQKLFF

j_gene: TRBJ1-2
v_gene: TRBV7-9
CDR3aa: CASSSNTGGVYGYTF

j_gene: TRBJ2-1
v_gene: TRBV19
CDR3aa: CASSIDYGGHNEQFF

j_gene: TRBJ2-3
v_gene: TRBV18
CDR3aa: CASSPGSQDTQYF

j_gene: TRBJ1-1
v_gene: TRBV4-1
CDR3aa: CASSQVGTGASRNTEAFF

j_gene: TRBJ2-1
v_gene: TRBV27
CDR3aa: CASSLIGNEQFF

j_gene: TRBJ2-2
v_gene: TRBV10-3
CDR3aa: CAISESGGPSNTGELFF

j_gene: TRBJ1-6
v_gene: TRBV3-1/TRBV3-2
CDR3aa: CATGGNSPLHF

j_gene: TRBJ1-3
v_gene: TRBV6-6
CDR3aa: CASTDSRGTGNTIYF

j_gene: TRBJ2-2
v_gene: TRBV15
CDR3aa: CATSRARNPGELFF

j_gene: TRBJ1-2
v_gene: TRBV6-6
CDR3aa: CAGGRDYGYTF

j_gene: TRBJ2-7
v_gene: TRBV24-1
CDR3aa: CATSTPGTGGGEQYF

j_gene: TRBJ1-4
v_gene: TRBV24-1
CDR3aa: CATSESGAGNEKLFF

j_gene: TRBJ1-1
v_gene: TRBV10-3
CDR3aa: CAIMKVPLKGEAFF

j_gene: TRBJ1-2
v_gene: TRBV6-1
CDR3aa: CASSDPIYGYTF

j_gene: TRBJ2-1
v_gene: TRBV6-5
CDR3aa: CASTEDRDPQDEQFF

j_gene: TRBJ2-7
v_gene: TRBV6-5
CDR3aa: CASRGLAGVFEQYF